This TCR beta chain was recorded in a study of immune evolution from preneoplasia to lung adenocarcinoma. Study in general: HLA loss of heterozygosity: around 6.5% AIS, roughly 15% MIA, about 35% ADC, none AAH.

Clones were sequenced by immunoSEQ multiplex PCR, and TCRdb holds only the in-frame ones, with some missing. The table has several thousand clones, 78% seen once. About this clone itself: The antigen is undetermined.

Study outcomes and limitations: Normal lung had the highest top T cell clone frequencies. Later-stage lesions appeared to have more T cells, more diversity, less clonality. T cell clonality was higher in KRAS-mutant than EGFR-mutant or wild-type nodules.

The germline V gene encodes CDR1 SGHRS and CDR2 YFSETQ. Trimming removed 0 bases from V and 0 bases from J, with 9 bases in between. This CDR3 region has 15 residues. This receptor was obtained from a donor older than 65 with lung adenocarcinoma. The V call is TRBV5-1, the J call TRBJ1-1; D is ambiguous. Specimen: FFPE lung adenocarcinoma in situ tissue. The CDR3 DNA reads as TGCGCCAGCAGCTTGGATTTAGGGTTGAACACTGAAGCTTTCTTT. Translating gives CASSLDLGLNTEAFF.